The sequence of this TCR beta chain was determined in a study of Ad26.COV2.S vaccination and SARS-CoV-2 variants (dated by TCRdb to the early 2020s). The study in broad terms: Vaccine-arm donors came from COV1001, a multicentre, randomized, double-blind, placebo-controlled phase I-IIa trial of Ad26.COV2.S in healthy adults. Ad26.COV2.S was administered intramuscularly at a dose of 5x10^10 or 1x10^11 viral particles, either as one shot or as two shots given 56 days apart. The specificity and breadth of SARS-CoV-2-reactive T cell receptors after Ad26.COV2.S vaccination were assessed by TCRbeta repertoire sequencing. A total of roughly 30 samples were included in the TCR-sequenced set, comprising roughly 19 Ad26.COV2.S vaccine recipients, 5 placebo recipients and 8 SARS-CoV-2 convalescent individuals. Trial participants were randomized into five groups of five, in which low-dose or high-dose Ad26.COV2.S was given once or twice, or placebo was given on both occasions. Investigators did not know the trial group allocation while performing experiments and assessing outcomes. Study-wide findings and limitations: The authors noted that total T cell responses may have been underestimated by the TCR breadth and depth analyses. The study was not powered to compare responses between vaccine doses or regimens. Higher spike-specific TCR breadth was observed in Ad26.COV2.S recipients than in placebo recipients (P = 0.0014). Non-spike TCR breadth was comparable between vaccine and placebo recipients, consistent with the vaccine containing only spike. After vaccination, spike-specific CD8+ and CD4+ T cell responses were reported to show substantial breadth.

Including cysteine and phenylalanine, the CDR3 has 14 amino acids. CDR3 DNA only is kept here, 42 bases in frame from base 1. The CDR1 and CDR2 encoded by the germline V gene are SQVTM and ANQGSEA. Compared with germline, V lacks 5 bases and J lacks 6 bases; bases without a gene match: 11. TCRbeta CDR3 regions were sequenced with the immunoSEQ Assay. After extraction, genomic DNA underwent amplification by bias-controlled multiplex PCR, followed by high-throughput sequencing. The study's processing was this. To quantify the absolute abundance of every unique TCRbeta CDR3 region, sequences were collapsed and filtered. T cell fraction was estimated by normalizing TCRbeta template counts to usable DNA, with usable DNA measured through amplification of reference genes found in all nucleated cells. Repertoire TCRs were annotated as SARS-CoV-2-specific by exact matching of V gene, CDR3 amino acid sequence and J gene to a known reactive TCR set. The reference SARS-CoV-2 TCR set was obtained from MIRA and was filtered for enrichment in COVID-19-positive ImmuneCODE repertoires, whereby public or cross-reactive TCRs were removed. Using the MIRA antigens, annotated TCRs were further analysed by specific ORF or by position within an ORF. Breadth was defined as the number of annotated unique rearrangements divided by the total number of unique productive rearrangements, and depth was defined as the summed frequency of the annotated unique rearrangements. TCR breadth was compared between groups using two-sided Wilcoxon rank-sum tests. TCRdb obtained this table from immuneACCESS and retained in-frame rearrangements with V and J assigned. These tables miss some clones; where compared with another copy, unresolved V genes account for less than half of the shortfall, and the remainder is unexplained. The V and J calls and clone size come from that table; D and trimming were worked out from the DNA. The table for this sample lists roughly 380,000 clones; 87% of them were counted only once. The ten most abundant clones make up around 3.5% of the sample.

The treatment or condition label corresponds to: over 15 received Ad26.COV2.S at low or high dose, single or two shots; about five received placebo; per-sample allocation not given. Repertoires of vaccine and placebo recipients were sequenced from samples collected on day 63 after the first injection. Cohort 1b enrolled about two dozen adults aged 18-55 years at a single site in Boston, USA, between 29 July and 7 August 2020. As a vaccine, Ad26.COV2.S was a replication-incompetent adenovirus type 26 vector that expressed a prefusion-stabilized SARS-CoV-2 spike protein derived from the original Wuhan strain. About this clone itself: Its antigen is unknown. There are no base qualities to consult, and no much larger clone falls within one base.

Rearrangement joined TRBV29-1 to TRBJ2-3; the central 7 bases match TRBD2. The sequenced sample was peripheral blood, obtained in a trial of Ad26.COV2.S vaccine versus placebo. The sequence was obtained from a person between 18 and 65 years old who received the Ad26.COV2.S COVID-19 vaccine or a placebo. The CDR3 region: CSVKIGTTSDTQYF. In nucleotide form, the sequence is TGCAGCGTTAAAATCGGGACTACCTCGGATACGCAGTATTTT.